The T cell receptor beta chain under discussion was sequenced for a study of T cells in Graves' hyperthyroidism and ophthalmopathy. Study overall: Once the initial diagnosis was made, peripheral blood was obtained before any treatment.

Germline V gives CDR1 LGHNA, CDR2 YNFKEQ. V dropped 1 base and J dropped 3; count of bases not matched to a gene: 2. This CDR3 region has 15 residues. Regions amplified from RNA transcripts were the TCR beta CDR3 regions. A first-round RT-PCR of the TCR CDR3 used the HTBI primer set. TCRdb itself ran the multiplex PCR reads through MiXCR, one entry per CDR3 protein. This sample has about half a million distinct CDR3 sequences, with about 20% found just once. Sequencing was done on a sample of blood. This chain links TRBV4-2 with TRBJ2-7, with 11 bases that match TRBD1. The TCR was taken from a man aged 35 to 55 with Graves' ophthalmopathy. CDR3: CASSQVGTGGYEQYF. CDR3 sequence (DNA): TGTGCCAGCAGCCAAGTGGGGACAGGGGGCTACGAGCAGTACTTC.